This TCR beta chain was identified during a study of blood T cell repertoires in COVID-19. Overall study context: Sources were T cells, B-cell-depleted T cells, or PBMCs; the material itself was cDNA or gDNA.

As handled by the study authors: Amplification from reference gene primers served as the basis for estimated nucleated cell counts. Produced via immunoSEQ multiplex PCR; TCRdb's table is partial and in-frame only. D and trimming come from the DNA, and the V and J calls and clone size come from that table. This sample yields 250,000 or so clones, of which approximately 85% are seen a single time; about 1.9% belongs to the top ten. This clone was detected many times. Either two negative PCRs, clearance, or symptom resolution qualified Cohort 3 donors as recovered. Germline loops: CDR1 SQVTM, CDR2 ANQGSEA. This CDR3 comprises 16 residues. V trimming: 2 bases; J trimming: 9 bases; junction bases outside the gene matches: 7.

The rearrangement links TRBV29-1 to TRBJ2-1; 16 positions match TRBD2. The specimen was PBMCs or T cells enriched from blood (not recorded which). This receptor was taken from a woman in her forties or fifties who had recovered from COVID-19. The CDR3 protein is CSVEKEGTSGRGEQFF. CDR3 coding DNA: TGCAGCGTTGAAAAGGAGGGGACTAGCGGGAGGGGTGAGCAGTTCTTC.